The clone carrying this T cell receptor (beta chain) is a singleton in its sample. Its antigen is still unknown. Naive CD4+ cells were CD45RA-selected; the remaining cells were memory. Generated by immunoSEQ multiplex PCR, the TCRdb table keeps only in-frame clones and is missing some. The table lists some 1.5 million clones, approximately 98% of them singletons. Trimming left V 5 bases short and J 1 base short, with 5 bases between. This CDR3 has 12 amino acids. CDR1 and CDR2 from the germline V gene are MNHEY and SMNVEV (reference sequence). The sample comes from a study of shared clonotypes between healthy human individuals. Study-level results: In contrast to clonotypes shared by all four donors, non-shared clonotypes had lower generation probabilities.

Sequencing was carried out using naive CD4+ T cells sorted from blood. Subset indicated: CD45RA+ positively selected. The sequence derives from a man aged 25 to 40 in good health. This chain joins TRBV27 and TRBJ1-2; D remains unclear. CDR3 sequence (DNA): TGTGCCAGCAGTAACAGTAACTATGGCTACACCTTC. Amino acids: CASSNSNYGYTF.